The clone carrying this T cell receptor beta chain occurred a few times. The read falls 3 residues short of the CDR3 end, and the missing part is taken from the germline J gene. This CDR3 comprises 17 residues. Trimming removed 2 bases from V and 3 bases from J, with 18 bases in between. Germline CDR1 reads SNHLY; CDR2 reads FYNNEI. Method: immunoSEQ multiplex PCR; TCRdb's copy keeps in-frame clones and lacks some. The repertoire shows some 60,000 clones, none seen only once; the top ten take about 1.5%. The sample belongs to a study of T cell clonality in common variable immunodeficiency. This receptor was identified in a person aged 18 to 69 in good health. The specimen was peripheral blood mononuclear cells. The chain is built from TRBV2 and TRBJ2-3, with a possible D match to TRBD2 (7 bases). The CDR3 spells CASSETARGARTDTQYF. The DNA read from the CDR3 is TGTGCCAGCAGTGAAACCGCTCGGGGGGCGCGAACAGATACG.